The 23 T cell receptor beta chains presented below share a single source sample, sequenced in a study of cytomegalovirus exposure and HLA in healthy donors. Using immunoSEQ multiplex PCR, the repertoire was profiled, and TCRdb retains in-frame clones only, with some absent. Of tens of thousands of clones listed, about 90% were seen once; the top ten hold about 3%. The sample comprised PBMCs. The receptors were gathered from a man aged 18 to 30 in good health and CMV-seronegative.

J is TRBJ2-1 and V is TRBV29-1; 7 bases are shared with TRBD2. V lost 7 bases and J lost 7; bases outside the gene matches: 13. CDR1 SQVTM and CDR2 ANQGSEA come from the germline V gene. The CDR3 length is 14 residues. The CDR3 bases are TGCAGCGCCTCATCTTTCTACGGGGGGAATGAGCAGTTCTTC. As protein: CSASSFYGGNEQFF.

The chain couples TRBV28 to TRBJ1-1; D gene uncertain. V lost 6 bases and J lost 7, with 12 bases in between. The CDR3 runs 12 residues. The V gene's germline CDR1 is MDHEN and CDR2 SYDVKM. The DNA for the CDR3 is TGTGCCAGCAGACGAGTAGAAATTGAAGCTTTCTTT. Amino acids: CASRRVEIEAFF.

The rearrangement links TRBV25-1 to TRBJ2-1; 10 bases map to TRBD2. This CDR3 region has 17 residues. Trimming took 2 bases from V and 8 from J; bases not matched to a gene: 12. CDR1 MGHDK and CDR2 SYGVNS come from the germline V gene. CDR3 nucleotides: TGTGCCAGCAGTGAACACCTCGCTAGCGGGAGTATCTATGAGCAGTTCTTC. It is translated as CASSEHLASGSIYEQFF.

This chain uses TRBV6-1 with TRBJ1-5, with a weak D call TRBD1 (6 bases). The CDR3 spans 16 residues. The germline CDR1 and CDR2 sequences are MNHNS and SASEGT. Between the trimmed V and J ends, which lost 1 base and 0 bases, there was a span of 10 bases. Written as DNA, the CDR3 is TGTGCCAGCAGTGAAGGTTGGACAGCTAGCAATCAGCCCCAGCATTTT. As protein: CASSEGWTASNQPQHF.

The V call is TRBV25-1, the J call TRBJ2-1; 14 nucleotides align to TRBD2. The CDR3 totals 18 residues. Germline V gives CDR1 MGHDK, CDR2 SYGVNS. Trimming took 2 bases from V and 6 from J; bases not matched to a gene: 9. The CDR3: CASSETAPGTSGSNEQFF. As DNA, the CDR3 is TGTGCCAGCAGTGAAACGGCCCCCGGGACTAGCGGGAGCAATGAGCAGTTCTTC.

CDR3 nucleotides: TGTGCCAGTAGTTTCCGACAGGGAGAGCAGTACTTC. It yields the protein CASSFRQGEQYF. The gene calls are TRBV19 and TRBJ2-7, with 7 positions matching TRBD1. The germline V gene encodes CDR1 LNHDA and CDR2 SQIVND (reference sequence). Trimming at V came to 5 bases and at J to 7 bases, leaving 5 bases not matched to a gene. The CDR3 is 12 residues long. The full variable domain, in which reference TRBV19 and TRBJ2-7 provide the parts outside the CDR3, is DGGITQSPKYLFRKEGQNVTLSCEQNLNHDAMYWYRQDPGQGLRLIYYSQIVNDFQKGDIAEGYSVSREKKESFPLTVTSAQKNPTAFYLCASSFRQGEQYFGPGTRLTVT.

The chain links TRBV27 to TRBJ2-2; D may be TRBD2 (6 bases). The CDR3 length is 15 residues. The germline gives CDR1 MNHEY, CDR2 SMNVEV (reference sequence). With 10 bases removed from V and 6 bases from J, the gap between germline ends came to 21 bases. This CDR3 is CATTTGGKGPGELFF. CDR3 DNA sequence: TGTGCCACCACCACAGGAGGGAAGGGGCCCGGGGAGCTGTTTTTT.

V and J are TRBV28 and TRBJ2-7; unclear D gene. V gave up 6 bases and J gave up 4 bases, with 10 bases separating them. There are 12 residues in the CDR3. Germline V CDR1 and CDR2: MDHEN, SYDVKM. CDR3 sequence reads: CASRPTYYEQYF. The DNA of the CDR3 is TGTGCCAGCAGACCAACCTATTACGAGCAGTACTTC.

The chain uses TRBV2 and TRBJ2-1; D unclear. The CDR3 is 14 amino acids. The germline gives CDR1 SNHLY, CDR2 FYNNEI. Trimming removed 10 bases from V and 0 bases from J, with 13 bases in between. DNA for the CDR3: TGTGCCAACCAACGTTCGAGCTCCTACAATGAGCAGTTCTTC. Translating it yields CANQRSSSYNEQFF.

The CDR3 reads CASSQDASGSYEQYF. For the CDR3, the DNA is TGCGCCAGCAGCCAAGATGCCAGCGGGAGTTACGAGCAGTACTTC. The chain couples TRBV4-3 to TRBJ2-7; 8 nucleotides line up with TRBD2. The CDR3 spans 15 residues. The germline CDR1 and CDR2 sequences are LGHNA and YSLEER. The V segment lost 0 bases and the J segment 4 bases; nucleotides outside the gene matches: 5.

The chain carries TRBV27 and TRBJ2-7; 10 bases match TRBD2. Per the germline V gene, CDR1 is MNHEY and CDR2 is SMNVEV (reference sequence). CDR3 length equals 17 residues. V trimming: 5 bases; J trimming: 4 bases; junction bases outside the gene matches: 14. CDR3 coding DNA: TGTGCCAGCAGTCTAAAGTCTCTAGCGGGGGACGGATACGAGCAGTACTTC. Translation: CASSLKSLAGDGYEQYF.

CDR3 loop: CASSLRAGGNTDTQYF. For the CDR3, the DNA is TGTGCCAGCAGTTTACGAGCGGGAGGAAACACAGATACGCAGTATTTT. The rearrangement uses TRBV28 and TRBJ2-3, with TRBD2 matching 9 bases. The CDR3 length is 16 residues. CDR1 is MDHEN, CDR2 SYDVKM, per germline. J was trimmed by 2 bases and V by 2 bases; bases with no gene match: 5.

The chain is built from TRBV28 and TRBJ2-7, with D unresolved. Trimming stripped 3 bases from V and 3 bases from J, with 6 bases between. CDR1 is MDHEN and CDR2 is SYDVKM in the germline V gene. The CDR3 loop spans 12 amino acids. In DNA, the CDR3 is TGTGCCAGCAGTTTCAACGGCTACGAGCAGTACTTC. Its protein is CASSFNGYEQYF.

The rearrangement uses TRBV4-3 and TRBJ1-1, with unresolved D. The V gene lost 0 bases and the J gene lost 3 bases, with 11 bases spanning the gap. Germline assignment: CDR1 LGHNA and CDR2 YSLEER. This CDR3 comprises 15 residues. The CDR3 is CASSQDYSWYTEAFF. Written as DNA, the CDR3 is TGCGCCAGCAGCCAAGATTACTCGTGGTACACTGAAGCTTTCTTT.

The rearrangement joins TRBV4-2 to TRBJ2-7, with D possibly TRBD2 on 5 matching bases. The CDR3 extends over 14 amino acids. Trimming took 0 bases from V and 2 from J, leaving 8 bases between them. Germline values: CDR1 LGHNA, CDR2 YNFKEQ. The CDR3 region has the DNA TGTGCCAGCAGCCAAGAAGCTAGCACCTACGAGCAGTACTTC. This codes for CASSQEASTYEQYF.

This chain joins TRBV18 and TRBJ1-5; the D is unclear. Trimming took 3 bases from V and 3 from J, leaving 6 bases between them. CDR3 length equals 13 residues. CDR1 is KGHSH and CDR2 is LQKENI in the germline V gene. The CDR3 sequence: CASSPDFNQPQHF. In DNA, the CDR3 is TGTGCCAGCTCACCTGACTTCAATCAGCCCCAGCATTTT.

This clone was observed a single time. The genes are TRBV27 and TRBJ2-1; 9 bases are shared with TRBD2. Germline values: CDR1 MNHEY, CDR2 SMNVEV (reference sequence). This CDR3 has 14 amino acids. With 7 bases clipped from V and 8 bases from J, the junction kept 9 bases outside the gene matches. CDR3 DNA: TGTGCCAGCACCTTAAGCGGGAGGACCCATGAGCAGTTCTTC. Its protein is CASTLSGRTHEQFF.

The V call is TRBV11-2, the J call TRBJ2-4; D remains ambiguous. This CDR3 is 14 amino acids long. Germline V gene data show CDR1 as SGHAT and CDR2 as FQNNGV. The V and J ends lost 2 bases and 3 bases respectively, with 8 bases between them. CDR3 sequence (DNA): TGTGCCAGCAGCTTACCTAGAGGCAAAAACATTCAGTACTTC. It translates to CASSLPRGKNIQYF.

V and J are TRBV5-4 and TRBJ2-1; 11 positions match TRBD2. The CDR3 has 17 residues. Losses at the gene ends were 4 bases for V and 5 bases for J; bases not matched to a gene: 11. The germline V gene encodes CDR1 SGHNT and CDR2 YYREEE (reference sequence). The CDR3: CASSILGTSGLNNEQFF. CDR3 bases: TGTGCCAGCAGCATACTCGGGACTAGCGGACTAAACAATGAGCAGTTCTTC. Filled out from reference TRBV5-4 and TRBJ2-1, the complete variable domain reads ETGVTQSPTHLIKTRGQQVTLRCSSQSGHNTVSWYQQALGQGPQFIFQYYREEENGRGNFPPRFSGLQFPNYSSELNVNALELDDSALYLCASSILGTSGLNNEQFFGPGTRLTVL.

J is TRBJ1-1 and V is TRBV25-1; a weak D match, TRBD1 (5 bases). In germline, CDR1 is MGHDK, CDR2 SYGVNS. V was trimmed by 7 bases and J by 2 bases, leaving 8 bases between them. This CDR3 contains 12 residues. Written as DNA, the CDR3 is TGTGCCAGCATCGGGGGAAACACTGAAGCTTTCTTT. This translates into CASIGGNTEAFF. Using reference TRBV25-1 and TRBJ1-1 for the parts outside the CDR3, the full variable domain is EADIYQTPRYLVIGTGKKITLECSQTMGHDKMYWYQQDPGMELHLIHYSYGVNSTEKGDLSSESTVSRIRTEHFPLTLESARPSHTSQYLCASIGGNTEAFFGQGTRLTVV.

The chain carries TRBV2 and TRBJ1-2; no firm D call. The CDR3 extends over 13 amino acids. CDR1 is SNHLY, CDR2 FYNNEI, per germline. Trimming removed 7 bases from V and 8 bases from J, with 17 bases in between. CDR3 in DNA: TGTGCCAGCAAAATAACACAGCCGGGGGGCTACACCTTC. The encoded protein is CASKITQPGGYTF.

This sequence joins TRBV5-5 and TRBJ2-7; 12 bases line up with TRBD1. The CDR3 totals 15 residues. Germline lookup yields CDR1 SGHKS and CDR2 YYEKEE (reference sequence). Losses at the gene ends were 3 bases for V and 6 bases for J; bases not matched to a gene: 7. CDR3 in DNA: TGTGCCAGCAGCTCACCCGGGACAGGGGGCGTCGAGCAGTACTTC. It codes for CASSSPGTGGVEQYF.

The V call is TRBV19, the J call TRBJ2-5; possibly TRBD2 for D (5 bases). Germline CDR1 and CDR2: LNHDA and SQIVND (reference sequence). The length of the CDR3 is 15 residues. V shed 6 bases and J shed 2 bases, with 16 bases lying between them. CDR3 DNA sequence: TGTGCCAGTAGCCTAGACCCAACGGGGCAAGAGACCCAGTACTTC. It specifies CASSLDPTGQETQYF. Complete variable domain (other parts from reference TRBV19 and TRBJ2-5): DGGITQSPKYLFRKEGQNVTLSCEQNLNHDAMYWYRQDPGQGLRLIYYSQIVNDFQKGDIAEGYSVSREKKESFPLTVTSAQKNPTAFYLCASSLDPTGQETQYFGPGTRLLVL.